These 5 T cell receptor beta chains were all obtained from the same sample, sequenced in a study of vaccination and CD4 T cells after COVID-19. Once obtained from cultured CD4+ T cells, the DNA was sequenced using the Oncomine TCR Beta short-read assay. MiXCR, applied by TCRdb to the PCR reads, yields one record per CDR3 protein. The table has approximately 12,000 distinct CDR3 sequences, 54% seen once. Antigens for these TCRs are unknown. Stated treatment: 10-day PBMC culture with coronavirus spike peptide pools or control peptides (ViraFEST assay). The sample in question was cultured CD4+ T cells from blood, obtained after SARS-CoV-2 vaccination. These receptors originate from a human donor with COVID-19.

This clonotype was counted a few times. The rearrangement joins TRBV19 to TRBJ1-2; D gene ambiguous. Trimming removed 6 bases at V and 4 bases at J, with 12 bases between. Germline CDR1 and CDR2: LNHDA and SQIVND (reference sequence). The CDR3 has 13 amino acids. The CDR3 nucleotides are TGTGCCAGTAGCCCAGCTAGCATCTATGGCTACACCTTC. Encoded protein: CASSPASIYGYTF.

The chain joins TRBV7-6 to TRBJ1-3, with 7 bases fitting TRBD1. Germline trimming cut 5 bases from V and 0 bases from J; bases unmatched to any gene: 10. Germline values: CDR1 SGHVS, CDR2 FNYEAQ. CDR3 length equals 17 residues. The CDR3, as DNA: TGTGCCAGCAGCCCCTGGACAGGACCCGTCTCTGGAAACACCATATATTTT. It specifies CASSPWTGPVSGNTIYF.

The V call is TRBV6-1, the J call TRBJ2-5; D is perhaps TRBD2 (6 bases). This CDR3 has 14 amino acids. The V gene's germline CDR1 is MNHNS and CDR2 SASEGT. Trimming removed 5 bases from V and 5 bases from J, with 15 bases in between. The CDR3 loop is CASSRPGRMETQYF. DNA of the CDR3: TGTGCCAGCAGTCGCCCCGGGAGAATGGAGACCCAGTACTTC.

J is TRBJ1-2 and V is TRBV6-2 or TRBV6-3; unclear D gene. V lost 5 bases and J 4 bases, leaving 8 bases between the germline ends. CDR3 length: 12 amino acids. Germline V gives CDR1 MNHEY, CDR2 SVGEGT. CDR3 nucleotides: TGTGCCAGCAGTGATGGGTTCTATGGCTACACCTTC. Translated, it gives CASSDGFYGYTF.

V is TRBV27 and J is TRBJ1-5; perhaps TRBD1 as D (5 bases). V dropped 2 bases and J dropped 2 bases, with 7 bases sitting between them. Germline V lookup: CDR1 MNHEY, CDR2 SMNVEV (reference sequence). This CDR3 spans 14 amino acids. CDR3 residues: CASSLQGGNQPQHF. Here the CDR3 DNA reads TGTGCCAGCAGTTTACAGGGCGGCAATCAGCCCCAGCATTTT.